This TCR beta chain was identified during a study of T cells in Graves' hyperthyroidism and ophthalmopathy. Study results and limitations: Model predictions of ophthalmopathy came a median around 6.5 months before onset. Ophthalmopathy was distinguished from stable hyperthyroidism by 13 V-J signatures. Blood samples included most of the expanded thyroid clonotypes exceeding 0.001.

This clonotype was observed many times. The antigen is not known. The CDR3 totals 15 residues. CDR1 DFQATT and CDR2 SNEGSKA come from the germline V gene (reference sequence). The J segment lost 3 bases and the V segment lost 6 bases, leaving 9 bases of the junction unmatched. TCR beta CDR3 regions were amplified from RNA. The TCR CDR3 was amplified in a first-round RT-PCR using the HTBI primer set. TCRdb called the multiplex PCR reads again in MiXCR, with one record for every CDR3 protein. The repertoire consists of more than 550,000 distinct CDR3 sequences, with 15% to 20% occurring once and the leading ten covering approximately 16%.

Sequences were obtained from blood. The source of this sequence is a woman aged 50 to 60 with Graves' hyperthyroidism that later progressed to Graves' ophthalmopathy. The chain is built from TRBV20-1 and TRBJ2-2; TRBD1 matches at 8 bases. The DNA of the CDR3 is TGCAGTGCACCAGGACAGGGACACGACACCGGGGAGCTGTTTTTT. Amino acid sequence: CSAPGQGHDTGELFF.